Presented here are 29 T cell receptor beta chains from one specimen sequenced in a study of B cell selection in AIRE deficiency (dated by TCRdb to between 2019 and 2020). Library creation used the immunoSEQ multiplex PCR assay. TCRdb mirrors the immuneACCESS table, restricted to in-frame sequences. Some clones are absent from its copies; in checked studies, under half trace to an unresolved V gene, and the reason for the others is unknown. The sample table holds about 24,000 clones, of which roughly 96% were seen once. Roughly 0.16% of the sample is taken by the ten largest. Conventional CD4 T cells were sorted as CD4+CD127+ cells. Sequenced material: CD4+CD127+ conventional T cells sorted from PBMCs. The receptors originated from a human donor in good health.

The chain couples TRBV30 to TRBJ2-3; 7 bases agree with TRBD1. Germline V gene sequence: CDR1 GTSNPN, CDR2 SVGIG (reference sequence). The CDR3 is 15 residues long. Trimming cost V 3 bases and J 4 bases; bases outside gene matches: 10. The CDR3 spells CAWSAKGAQSDTQYF. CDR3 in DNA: TGTGCCTGGAGCGCGAAGGGGGCGCAGTCAGATACGCAGTATTTT.

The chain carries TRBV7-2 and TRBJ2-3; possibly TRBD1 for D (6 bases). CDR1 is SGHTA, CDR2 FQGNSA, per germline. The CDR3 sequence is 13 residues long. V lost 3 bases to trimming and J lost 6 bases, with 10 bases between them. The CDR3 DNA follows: TGTGCCAGCAGCTTTGGGGGCCTCGATACGCAGTATTTT. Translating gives CASSFGGLDTQYF. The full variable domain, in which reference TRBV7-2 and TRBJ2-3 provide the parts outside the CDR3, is GAGVSQSPSNKVTEKGKDVELRCDPISGHTALYWYRQSLGQGLEFLIYFQGNSAPDKSGLPSDRFSAERTGGSVSTLTIQRTQQEDSAVYLCASSFGGLDTQYFGPGTRLTVL.

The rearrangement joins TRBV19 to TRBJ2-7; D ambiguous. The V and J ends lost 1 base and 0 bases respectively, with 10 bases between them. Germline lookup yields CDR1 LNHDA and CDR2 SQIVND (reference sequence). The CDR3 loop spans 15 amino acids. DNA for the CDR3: TGTGCCAGTAGTATAGGGTCAGCTCGCTCCTACGAGCAGTACTTC. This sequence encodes CASSIGSARSYEQYF.

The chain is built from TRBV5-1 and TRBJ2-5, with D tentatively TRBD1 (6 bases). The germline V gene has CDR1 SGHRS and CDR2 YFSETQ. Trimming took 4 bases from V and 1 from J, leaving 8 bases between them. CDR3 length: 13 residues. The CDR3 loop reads CASSPQGQETQYF. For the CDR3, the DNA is TGCGCCAGCAGCCCACAGGGCCAAGAGACCCAGTACTTC.

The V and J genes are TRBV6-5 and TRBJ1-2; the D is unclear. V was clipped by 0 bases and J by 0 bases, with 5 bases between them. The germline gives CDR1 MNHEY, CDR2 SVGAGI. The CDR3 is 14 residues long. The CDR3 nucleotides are TGTGCCAGCAGTTACTCAGGATCTAACTATGGCTACACCTTC. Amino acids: CASSYSGSNYGYTF.

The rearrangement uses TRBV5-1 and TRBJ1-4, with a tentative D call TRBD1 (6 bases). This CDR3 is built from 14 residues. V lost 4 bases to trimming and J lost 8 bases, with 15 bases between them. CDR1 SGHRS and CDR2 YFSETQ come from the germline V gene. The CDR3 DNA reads TGCGCCAGCAGCATCGGACAGCCCATCGAAAAACTGTTTTTT. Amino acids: CASSIGQPIEKLFF.

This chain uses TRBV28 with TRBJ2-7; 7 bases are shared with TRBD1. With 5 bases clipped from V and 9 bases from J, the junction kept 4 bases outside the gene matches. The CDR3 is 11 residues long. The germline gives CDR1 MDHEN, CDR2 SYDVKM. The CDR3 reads CASSTRDRQYF. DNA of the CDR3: TGTGCCAGCAGTACCCGGGACAGGCAGTACTTC.

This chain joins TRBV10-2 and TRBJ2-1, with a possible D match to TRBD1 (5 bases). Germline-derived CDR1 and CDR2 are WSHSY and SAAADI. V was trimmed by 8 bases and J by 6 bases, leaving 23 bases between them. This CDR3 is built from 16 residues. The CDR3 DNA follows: TGCGCCAGCCTGGGCAGATGGGCAGGGCGAGTCAATGAGCAGTTCTTC. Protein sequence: CASLGRWAGRVNEQFF.

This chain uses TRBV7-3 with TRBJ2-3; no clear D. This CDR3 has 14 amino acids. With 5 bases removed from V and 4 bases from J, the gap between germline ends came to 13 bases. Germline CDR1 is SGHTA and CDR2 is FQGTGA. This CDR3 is CASSPPSLPDTQYF. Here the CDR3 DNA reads TGTGCCAGCAGCCCCCCCTCCCTCCCAGATACGCAGTATTTT.

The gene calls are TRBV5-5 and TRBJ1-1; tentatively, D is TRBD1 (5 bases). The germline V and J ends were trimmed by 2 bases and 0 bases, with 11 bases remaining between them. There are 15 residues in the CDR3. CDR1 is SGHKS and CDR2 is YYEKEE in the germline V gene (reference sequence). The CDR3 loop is CASSFLGGMNTEAFF. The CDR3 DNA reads TGTGCCAGCAGCTTCCTGGGGGGTATGAACACTGAAGCTTTCTTT.

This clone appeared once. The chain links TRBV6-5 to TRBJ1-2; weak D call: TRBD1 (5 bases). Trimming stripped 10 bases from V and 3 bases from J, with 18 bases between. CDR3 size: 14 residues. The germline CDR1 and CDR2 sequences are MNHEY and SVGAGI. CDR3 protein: CATLGTRRDYGYTF. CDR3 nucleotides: TGTGCCACCCTCGGGACCCGGCGTGACTATGGCTACACCTTC.

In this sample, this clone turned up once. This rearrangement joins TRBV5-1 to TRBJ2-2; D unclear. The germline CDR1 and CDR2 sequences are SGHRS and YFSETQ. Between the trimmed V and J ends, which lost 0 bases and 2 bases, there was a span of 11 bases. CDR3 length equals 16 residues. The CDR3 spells CASSLDRSRNTGELFF. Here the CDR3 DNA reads TGCGCCAGCAGCTTGGATAGGAGCCGAAACACCGGGGAGCTGTTTTTT.

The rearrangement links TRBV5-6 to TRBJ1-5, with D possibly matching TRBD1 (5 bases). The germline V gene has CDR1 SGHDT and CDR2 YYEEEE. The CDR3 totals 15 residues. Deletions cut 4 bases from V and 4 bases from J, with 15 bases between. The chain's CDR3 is CASSVVQVFNQPQHF. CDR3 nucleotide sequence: TGTGCCAGCAGCGTGGTACAGGTTTTTAATCAGCCCCAGCATTTT.

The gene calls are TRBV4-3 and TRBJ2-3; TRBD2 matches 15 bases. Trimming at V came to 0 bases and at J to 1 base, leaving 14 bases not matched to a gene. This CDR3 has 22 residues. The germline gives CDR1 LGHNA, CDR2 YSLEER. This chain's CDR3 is CASSQDSRPGLAGGIGTDTQYF. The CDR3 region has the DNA TGCGCCAGCAGCCAAGATTCCCGACCGGGACTAGCGGGGGGAATTGGCACAGATACGCAGTATTTT.

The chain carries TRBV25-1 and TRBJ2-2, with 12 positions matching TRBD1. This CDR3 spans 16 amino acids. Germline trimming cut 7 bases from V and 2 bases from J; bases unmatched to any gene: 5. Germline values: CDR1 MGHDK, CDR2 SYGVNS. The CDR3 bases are TGTGCCAGCAATAGGGGACAGGGGGCAAACACCGGGGAGCTGTTTTTT. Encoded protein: CASNRGQGANTGELFF.

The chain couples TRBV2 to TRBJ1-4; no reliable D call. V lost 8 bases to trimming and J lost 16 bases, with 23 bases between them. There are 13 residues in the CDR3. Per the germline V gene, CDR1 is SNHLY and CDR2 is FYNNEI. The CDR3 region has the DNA TGTGCCAGCCGGGGTTTTTCGGCCTTTATGGGGTTTTTT. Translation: CASRGFSAFMGFF. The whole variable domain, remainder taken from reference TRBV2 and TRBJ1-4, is EPEVTQTPSHQVTQMGQEVILRCVPISNHLYFYWYRQILGQKVEFLVSFYNNEISEKSEIFDDQFSVERPDGSNFTLKIRSTKLEDSAMYFCASRGFSAFMGFFGSGTQLSVL.

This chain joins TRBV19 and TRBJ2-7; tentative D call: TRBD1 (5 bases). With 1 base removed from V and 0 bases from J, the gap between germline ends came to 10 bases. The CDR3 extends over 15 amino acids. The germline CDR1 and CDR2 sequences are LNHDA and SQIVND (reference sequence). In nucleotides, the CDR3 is TGTGCCAGTAGTATAGTTACAGGAAGCTCCTACGAGCAGTACTTC. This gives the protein CASSIVTGSSYEQYF.

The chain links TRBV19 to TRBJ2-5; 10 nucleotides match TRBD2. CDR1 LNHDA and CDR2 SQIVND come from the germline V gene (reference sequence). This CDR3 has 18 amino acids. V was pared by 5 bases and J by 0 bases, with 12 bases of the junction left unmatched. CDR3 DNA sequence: TGTGCCAGTAGTCCCCGGAGACTTAGCGGGGGGAACCAAGAGACCCAGTACTTC. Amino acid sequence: CASSPRRLSGGNQETQYF.

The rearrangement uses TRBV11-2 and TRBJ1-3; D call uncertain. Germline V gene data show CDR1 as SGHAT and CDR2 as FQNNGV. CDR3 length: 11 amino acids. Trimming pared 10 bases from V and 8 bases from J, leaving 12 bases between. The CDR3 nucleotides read TGTGCCACGTACAAGGTAGACACCATATATTTT. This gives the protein CATYKVDTIYF.

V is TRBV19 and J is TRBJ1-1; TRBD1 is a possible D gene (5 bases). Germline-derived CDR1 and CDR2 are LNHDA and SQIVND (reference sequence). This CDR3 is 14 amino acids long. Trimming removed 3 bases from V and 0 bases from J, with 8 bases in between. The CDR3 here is CASSIQGVNTEAFF. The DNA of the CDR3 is TGTGCCAGTAGTATTCAGGGTGTGAACACTGAAGCTTTCTTT. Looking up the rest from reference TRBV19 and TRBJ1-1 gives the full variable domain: DGGITQSPKYLFRKEGQNVTLSCEQNLNHDAMYWYRQDPGQGLRLIYYSQIVNDFQKGDIAEGYSVSREKKESFPLTVTSAQKNPTAFYLCASSIQGVNTEAFFGQGTRLTVV.

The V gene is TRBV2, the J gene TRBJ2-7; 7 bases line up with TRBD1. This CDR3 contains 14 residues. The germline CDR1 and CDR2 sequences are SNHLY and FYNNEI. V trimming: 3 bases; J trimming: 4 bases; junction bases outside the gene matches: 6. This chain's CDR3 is CASSDWDRPYEQYF. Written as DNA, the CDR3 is TGTGCCAGCAGTGATTGGGACAGACCTTACGAGCAGTACTTC.

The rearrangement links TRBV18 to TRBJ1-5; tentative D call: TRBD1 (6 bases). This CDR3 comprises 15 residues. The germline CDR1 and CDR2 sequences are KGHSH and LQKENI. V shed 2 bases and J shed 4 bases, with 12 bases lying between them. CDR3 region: CASSPEGGRNQPQHF. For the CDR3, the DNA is TGTGCCAGCTCACCAGAAGGGGGAAGGAATCAGCCCCAGCATTTT.

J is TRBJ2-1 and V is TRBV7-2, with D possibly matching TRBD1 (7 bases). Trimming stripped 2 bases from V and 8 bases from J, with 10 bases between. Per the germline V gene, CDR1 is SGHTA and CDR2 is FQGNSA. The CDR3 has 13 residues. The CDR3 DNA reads TGTGCCAGCAGCTTACAGGGGGGCTATGAGCAGTTCTTC. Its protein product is CASSLQGGYEQFF.

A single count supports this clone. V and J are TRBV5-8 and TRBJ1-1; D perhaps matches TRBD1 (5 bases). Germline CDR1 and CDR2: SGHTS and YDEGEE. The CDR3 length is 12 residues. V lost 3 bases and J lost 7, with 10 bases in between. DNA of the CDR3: TGTGCCAGCAGCTCCTGGGACGGTGAAGCTTTCTTT. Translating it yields CASSSWDGEAFF.

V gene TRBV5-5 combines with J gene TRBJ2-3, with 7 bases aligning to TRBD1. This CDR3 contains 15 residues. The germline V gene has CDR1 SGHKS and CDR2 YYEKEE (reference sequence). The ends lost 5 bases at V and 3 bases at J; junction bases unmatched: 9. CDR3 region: CASRLTTGLTDTQYF. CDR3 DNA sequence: TGTGCCAGCAGACTTACGACAGGGCTAACAGATACGCAGTATTTT. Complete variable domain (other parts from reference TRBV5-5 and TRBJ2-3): DAGVTQSPTHLIKTRGQQVTLRCSPISGHKSVSWYQQVLGQGPQFIFQYYEKEERGRGNFPDRFSARQFPNYSSELNVNALLLGDSALYLCASRLTTGLTDTQYFGPGTRLTVL.

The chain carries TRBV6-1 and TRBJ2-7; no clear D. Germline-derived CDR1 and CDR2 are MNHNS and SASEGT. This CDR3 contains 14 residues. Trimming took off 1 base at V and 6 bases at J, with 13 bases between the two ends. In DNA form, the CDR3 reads TGTGCCAGCAGTGAAGAGGGTTGGCAATCCGAGCAGTACTTC. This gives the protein CASSEEGWQSEQYF.

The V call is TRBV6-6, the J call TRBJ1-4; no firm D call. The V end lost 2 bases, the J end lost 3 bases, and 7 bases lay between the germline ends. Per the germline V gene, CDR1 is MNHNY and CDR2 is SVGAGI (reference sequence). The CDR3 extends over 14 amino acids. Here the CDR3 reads CASSYGTPNEKLFF. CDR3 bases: TGTGCCAGCAGTTACGGAACGCCTAATGAAAAACTGTTTTTT.

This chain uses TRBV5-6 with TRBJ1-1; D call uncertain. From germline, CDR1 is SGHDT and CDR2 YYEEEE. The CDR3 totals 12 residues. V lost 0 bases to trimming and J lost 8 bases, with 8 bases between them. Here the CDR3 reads CASSLGAREAFF. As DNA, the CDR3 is TGTGCCAGCAGCTTGGGGGCCCGGGAAGCTTTCTTT.

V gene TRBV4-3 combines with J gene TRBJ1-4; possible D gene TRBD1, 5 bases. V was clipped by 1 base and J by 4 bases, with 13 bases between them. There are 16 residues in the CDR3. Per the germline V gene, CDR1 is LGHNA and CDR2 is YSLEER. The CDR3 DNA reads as TGCGCCAGCAGCCAAGGTGTGACAGACGTTAATGAAAAACTGTTTTTT. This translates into CASSQGVTDVNEKLFF.